One T cell receptor (beta chain) is described in this entry. In its sample, this clonotype was seen many times. Its antigen specificity is not known. It has no much larger one-base neighbor in the sample; base qualities were not kept. Receptor libraries were prepared by PCR. Sequencing relied on an Illumina HiSeq 2500. TCR libraries were prepared with molecular barcoding, using unique molecular identifiers to normalize TCRbeta repertoire quantification. TCRdb trimmed the raw reads at Q25, called clones with MiXCR and kept productive beta chains. When rows share a CDR3 protein, they turn into one entry using the most common DNA and genes. The sample has around 490,000 distinct CDR3 sequences on record, roughly an eighth of them singletons. Around 13% of the sample goes to the ten largest clones. For CDR1 and CDR2, the germline V gene lists SQVTM and ANQGSEA. From the cysteine up to the phenylalanine, the CDR3 has a length of 16 residues. The read is trimmed to its CDR3 DNA, 48 bases read in frame from base 1. From V the trimming removes 6 bases and from J it removes 0 bases, while the gene matches leave 12 bases of the junction unaccounted for.

This record belongs to a study of T-cell reconstitution after alpha-beta-depleted transplantation in children (dated by TCRdb to between 2015 and 2016). In terms of the full investigation: Using TCR repertoire profiling, the study quantitatively followed how T-cell immune reconstitution unfolded in children after TCRalphabeta/CD19-depleted allogeneic hematopoietic cell transplantation.

Study-wide conclusions, independent of this receptor: The apparently early recovery of alphabetaT-cell counts about two months after transplant reportedly depended on only several hundred rapidly expanded clones that came from non-depleted graft cells. The frequencies of hyperexpanded clones fell over the following months, and after one year, T-cell counts and TCRbeta diversity were mostly attributed to newly produced T cells. In some patients, the high TCRbeta diversity seen at day 60 was put down to recipient T cells and intrathymic progenitors that had survived conditioning.

The treatment or condition label, as the study defines it: allogeneic hematopoietic cell transplantation with graft depleted of TCRalphabeta T cells and CD19 B cells. The children who served as transplant recipients had been given grafts of TCRalphabeta/CD19-depleted allogeneic hematopoietic cells. Source: PBMCs, mostly from graft donor cells, taken 180 days after TCRalphabeta/CD19-depleted stem cell transplant. Recombination joined TRBV29-1 with TRBJ2-3, with 7 bases aligning to TRBD2. The TCR comes from a female patient between 2 and 10 years old who had a stem cell transplant for aplastic anemia, so the T cells may come from the graft donor. For the CDR3, the sequence is CSVKGGSGPSTDTQYF. The bases read TGCAGCGTCAAAGGAGGTAGCGGGCCTAGCACAGATACGCAGTATTTT.